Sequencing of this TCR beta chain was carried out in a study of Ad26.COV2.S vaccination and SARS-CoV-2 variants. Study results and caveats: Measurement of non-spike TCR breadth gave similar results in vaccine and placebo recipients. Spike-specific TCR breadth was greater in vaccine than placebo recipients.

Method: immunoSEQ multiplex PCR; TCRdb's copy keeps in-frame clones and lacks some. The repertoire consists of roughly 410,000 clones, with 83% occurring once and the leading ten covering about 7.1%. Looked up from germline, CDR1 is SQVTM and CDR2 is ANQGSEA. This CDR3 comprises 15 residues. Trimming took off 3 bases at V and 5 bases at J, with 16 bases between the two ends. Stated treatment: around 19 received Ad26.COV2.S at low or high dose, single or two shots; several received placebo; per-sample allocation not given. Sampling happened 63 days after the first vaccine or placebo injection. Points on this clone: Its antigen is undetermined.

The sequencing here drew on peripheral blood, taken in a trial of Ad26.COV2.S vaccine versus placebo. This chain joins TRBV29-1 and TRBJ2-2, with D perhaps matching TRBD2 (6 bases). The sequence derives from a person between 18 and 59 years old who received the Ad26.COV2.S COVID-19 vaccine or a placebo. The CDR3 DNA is TGCAGCGTTGAGGACTACACTTCAGTTACCGGGGAGCTGTTTTTT. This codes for CSVEDYTSVTGELFF.